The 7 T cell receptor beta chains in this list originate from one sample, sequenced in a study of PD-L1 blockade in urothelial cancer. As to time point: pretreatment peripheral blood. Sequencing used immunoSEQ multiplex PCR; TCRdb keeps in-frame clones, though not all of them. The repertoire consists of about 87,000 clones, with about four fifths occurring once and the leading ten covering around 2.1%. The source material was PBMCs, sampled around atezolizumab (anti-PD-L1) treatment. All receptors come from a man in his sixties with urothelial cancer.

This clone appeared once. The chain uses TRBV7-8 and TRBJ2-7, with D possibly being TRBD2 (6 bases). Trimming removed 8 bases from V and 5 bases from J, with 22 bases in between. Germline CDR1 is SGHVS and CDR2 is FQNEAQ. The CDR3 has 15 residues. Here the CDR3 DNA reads TGTGCCAGCGGACTACTCCTAGGGAGGTTCGACGAGCAGTACTTC. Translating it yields CASGLLLGRFDEQYF.

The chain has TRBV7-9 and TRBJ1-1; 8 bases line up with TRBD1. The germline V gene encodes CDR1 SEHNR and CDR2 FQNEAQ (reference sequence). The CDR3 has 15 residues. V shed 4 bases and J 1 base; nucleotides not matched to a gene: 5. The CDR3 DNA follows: TGTGCCAGCAGCTCCCGACAGGGGAAGAACACTGAAGCTTTCTTT. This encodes CASSSRQGKNTEAFF.

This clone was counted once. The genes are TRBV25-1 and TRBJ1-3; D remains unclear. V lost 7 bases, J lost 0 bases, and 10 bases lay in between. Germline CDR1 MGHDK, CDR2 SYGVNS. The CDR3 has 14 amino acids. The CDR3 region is CASTGGLSGNTIYF. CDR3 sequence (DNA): TGTGCCAGCACCGGCGGTCTCTCTGGAAACACCATATATTTT.

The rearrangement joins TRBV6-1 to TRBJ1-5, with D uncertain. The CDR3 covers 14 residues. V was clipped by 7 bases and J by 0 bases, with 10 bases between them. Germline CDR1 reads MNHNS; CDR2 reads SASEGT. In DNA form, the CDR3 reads TGTGCCAGCAAAAACACTAATAGCAATCAGCCCCAGCATTTT. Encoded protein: CASKNTNSNQPQHF.

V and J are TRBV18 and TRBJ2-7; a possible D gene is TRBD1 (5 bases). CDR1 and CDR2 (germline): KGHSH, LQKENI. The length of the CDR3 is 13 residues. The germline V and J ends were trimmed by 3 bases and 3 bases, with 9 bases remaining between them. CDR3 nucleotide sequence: TGTGCCAGCTCACCCGTCCAGGGCTACGAGCAGTACTTC. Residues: CASSPVQGYEQYF. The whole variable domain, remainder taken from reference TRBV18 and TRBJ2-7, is NAGVMQNPRHLVRRRGQEARLRCSPMKGHSHVYWYRQLPEEGLKFMVYLQKENIIDESGMPKERFSAEFPKEGPSILRIQQVVRGDSAAYFCASSPVQGYEQYFGPGTRLTVT.

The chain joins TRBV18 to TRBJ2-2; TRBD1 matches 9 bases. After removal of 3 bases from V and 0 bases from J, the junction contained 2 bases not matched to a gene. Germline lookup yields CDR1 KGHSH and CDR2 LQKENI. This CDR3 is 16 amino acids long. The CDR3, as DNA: TGTGCCAGCTCACCTAACAGGGGGCCGAACACCGGGGAGCTGTTTTTT. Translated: CASSPNRGPNTGELFF.

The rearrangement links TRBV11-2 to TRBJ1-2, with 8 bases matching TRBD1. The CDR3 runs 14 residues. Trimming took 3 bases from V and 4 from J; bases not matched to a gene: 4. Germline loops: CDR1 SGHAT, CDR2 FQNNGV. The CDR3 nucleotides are TGTGCCAGCAGCTTCGACAGGGGTGGCTATGGCTACACCTTC. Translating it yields CASSFDRGGYGYTF.